The rows below give T cell receptor beta chains drawn from one sample of a study of blood T cells in healthy people across ages. TCRdb reprocessed the 5' RACE reads with MiXCR, giving one entry per CDR3 protein. The repertoire holds about 1,400,000 distinct CDR3 sequences, with 42% as singletons. Sequenced sample: blood. These receptors were taken from a woman younger than 30 in good health. Each CDR3 is given with its conserved first and last residue. A D gene is named only where the DNA matches it firmly. The size of a clone is reported for some rows only, either as once, few or many, or as a class for expanded clones.

clone size: .
D gene: .
CDR3 length: 14
V gene: TRBV3-1
J gene: TRBJ1-2
CDR3 DNA: TGTGCCAGCAGCCAAGGGACAGAAGACTATGGCTACACCTTC
CDR3 protein: CASSQGTEDYGYTF

clone size: .
D gene: .
CDR3 length: 13
V gene: TRBV20-1
J gene: TRBJ2-1
CDR3 DNA: TGCAGTGCCAGTAAAGCTGGGTACAATGAGCAGTTCTTC
CDR3 protein: CSASKAGYNEQFF

clone size: .
D gene: TRBD1
CDR3 length: 15
V gene: TRBV2
J gene: TRBJ1-2
CDR3 DNA: TGTGCCAGCAGTGATCTAGGGGGCGCAGGCTATGGCTACACCTTC
CDR3 protein: CASSDLGGAGYGYTF

clone size: few
D gene: .
CDR3 length: 13
V gene: TRBV12-3/TRBV12-4
J gene: TRBJ1-2
CDR3 DNA: TGTGCCAGCAGTTTAGGCAGGGTCGATGGCTACACCTTC
CDR3 protein: CASSLGRVDGYTF

clone size: .
D gene: .
CDR3 length: 13
V gene: TRBV12-3/TRBV12-4
J gene: TRBJ2-7
CDR3 DNA: TGTGCCAGCACCCCGGACCTCTCACACGAGCAGTACTTC
CDR3 protein: CASTPDLSHEQYF

clone size: .
D gene: .
CDR3 length: 14
V gene: TRBV9
J gene: TRBJ2-7
CDR3 DNA: TGTGCCAGCAGCGTAGAAGCGGAAACCTACGAGCAGTACTTC
CDR3 protein: CASSVEAETYEQYF

clone size: .
D gene: .
CDR3 length: 15
V gene: TRBV6-6
J gene: TRBJ2-7
CDR3 DNA: TGTGCCAGCAGTTTCCCGGACGCCGGGGGAGTCGAGCAGTACTTC
CDR3 protein: CASSFPDAGGVEQYF

clone size: .
D gene: .
CDR3 length: 11
V gene: TRBV20-1
J gene: TRBJ1-2
CDR3 DNA: TGCAGTGGCGGGACTGCTGAGGGCTACACCTTC
CDR3 protein: CSGGTAEGYTF

clone size: few
D gene: .
CDR3 length: 16
V gene: TRBV6-5
J gene: TRBJ1-2
CDR3 DNA: TGTGCCAGCAGTTACCTGCCGCGGGAGAAAGACTATGGCTACACCTTC
CDR3 protein: CASSYLPREKDYGYTF

clone size: few
D gene: .
CDR3 length: 17
V gene: TRBV5-1
J gene: TRBJ2-2
CDR3 DNA: TGCGCCAGCACCAGTCAGATGGAACAGGGAAACACCGGGGAGCTGTTTTTT
CDR3 protein: CASTSQMEQGNTGELFF

clone size: .
D gene: .
CDR3 length: 15
V gene: TRBV12-3/TRBV12-4
J gene: TRBJ1-5
CDR3 DNA: TGTGCCAGCAGTCCCCATCTCGTGGGCAATCAGCCCCAGCATTTT
CDR3 protein: CASSPHLVGNQPQHF

clone size: few
D gene: .
CDR3 length: 15
V gene: TRBV27
J gene: TRBJ2-4
CDR3 DNA: TGTGCCAGCAGTCCGTTCCAGGCGGCCAAAAACATTCAGTACTTC
CDR3 protein: CASSPFQAAKNIQYF

clone size: .
D gene: .
CDR3 length: 13
V gene: TRBV20-1
J gene: TRBJ2-1
CDR3 DNA: TGCAGTGCGAGTCGGACAATCCGAGAGACCCAGTTCTTC
CDR3 protein: CSASRTIRETQFF

clone size: .
D gene: TRBD1
CDR3 length: 14
V gene: TRBV30
J gene: TRBJ1-6
CDR3 DNA: TGTGCCTGGACGACAGGGGGGGAAAATTCACCCCTCCACTTT
CDR3 protein: CAWTTGGENSPLHF

clone size: .
D gene: .
CDR3 length: 16
V gene: TRBV20-1
J gene: TRBJ2-2
CDR3 DNA: TGCAGTGCTAGATTATCGGTGGGGCGGAACACCGGGGAGCTGTTTTTT
CDR3 protein: CSARLSVGRNTGELFF

clone size: .
D gene: .
CDR3 length: 13
V gene: TRBV20-1
J gene: TRBJ1-2
CDR3 DNA: TGCAGTGCTAGGACGGAAGCTAACTATGGCTACACCTTC
CDR3 protein: CSARTEANYGYTF

clone size: .
D gene: .
CDR3 length: 16
V gene: TRBV6-2/TRBV6-3
J gene: TRBJ2-7
CDR3 DNA: TGTGCCAGCAGTTACGGGGGCCGACAGATTTCCTACGAGCAGTACTTC
CDR3 protein: CASSYGGRQISYEQYF

clone size: many
D gene: .
CDR3 length: 13
V gene: TRBV29-1
J gene: TRBJ1-2
CDR3 DNA: TGCAGCGTTCAGTTCCAGGCTTCTTATGGCTACACCTTC
CDR3 protein: CSVQFQASYGYTF

clone size: .
D gene: .
CDR3 length: 13
V gene: TRBV6-5
J gene: TRBJ1-2
CDR3 DNA: TGTGCCAGCAGTTACCGGACAAGTTATGGCTACACCTTC
CDR3 protein: CASSYRTSYGYTF

clone size: few
D gene: TRBD1
CDR3 length: 18
V gene: TRBV6-4
J gene: TRBJ1-1
CDR3 DNA: TGTGCCAGCAGTGACTCGATGGCGGCGGGAGGGGGCGAAACTGAAGCTTTCTTT
CDR3 protein: CASSDSMAAGGGETEAFF

clone size: .
D gene: TRBD2
CDR3 length: 16
V gene: TRBV5-1
J gene: TRBJ2-1
CDR3 DNA: TGCGCCAGCAGCCCCAAGAGCGGGGCCTTGTACAATGAGCAGTTCTTC
CDR3 protein: CASSPKSGALYNEQFF

clone size: .
D gene: TRBD1
CDR3 length: 17
V gene: TRBV27
J gene: TRBJ2-1
CDR3 DNA: TGTGCCAGCAGTTTATCCCTACAGGGGGCATCCTACAATGAGCAGTTCTTC
CDR3 protein: CASSLSLQGASYNEQFF

clone size: few
D gene: .
CDR3 length: 14
V gene: TRBV10-3
J gene: TRBJ2-3
CDR3 DNA: TGTGCCATCAATGGAGGGGGGGGCCCAGATACGCAGTATTTT
CDR3 protein: CAINGGGGPDTQYF

clone size: .
D gene: .
CDR3 length: 12
V gene: TRBV29-1
J gene: TRBJ1-2
CDR3 DNA: TGCAGCGTTGACCCCGGGTACTATGGCTACACCTTC
CDR3 protein: CSVDPGYYGYTF

clone size: many
D gene: TRBD1
CDR3 length: 14
V gene: TRBV20-1
J gene: TRBJ2-7
CDR3 DNA: TGCAGTGCCCTGAGGACAGGGATGTTCGACGAGCAGTACTTC
CDR3 protein: CSALRTGMFDEQYF

clone size: .
D gene: .
CDR3 length: 16
V gene: TRBV6-2/TRBV6-3
J gene: TRBJ2-7
CDR3 DNA: TGTGCCAGCAGTTCAAGAGCCCGGACAGCTTCCTACGAGCAGTACTTC
CDR3 protein: CASSSRARTASYEQYF

clone size: few
D gene: TRBD1
CDR3 length: 14
V gene: TRBV25-1
J gene: TRBJ1-6
CDR3 DNA: TGTGCCAGCGGAGGACAGGGTGATAATTCACCCCTCCACTTT
CDR3 protein: CASGGQGDNSPLHF

clone size: .
D gene: TRBD2
CDR3 length: 20
V gene: TRBV7-9
J gene: TRBJ2-5
CDR3 DNA: TGTGCCAGCAGCTACGCTCCGGGACTAGCGGGGGGCTACCTCCAAGAGACCCAGTACTTC
CDR3 protein: CASSYAPGLAGGYLQETQYF

clone size: .
D gene: .
CDR3 length: 14
V gene: TRBV11-2
J gene: TRBJ2-2
CDR3 DNA: TGTGCCAGCAGCTTTTTCGTGGACGCCGGGGAGCTGTTTTTT
CDR3 protein: CASSFFVDAGELFF

clone size: .
D gene: TRBD2
CDR3 length: 17
V gene: TRBV7-6
J gene: TRBJ2-5
CDR3 DNA: TGTGCCAGCAGCTTATATGGGACTAGCGGGAAAAAAGAGACCCAGTACTTC
CDR3 protein: CASSLYGTSGKKETQYF

clone size: .
D gene: .
CDR3 length: 12
V gene: TRBV4-2
J gene: TRBJ2-5
CDR3 DNA: TGTGCCAGCAGCCTCTATCACAATGAGCAGTACTTC
CDR3 protein: CASSLYHNEQYF

clone size: .
D gene: .
CDR3 length: 15
V gene: TRBV7-9
J gene: TRBJ2-3
CDR3 DNA: TGTGCCAGCAGCTTAGGACTCATTAGCACAGATACGCAGTATTTT
CDR3 protein: CASSLGLISTDTQYF

clone size: once
D gene: .
CDR3 length: 12
V gene: TRBV2
J gene: TRBJ2-7
CDR3 DNA: TGTGCCAGCCGGGACGTCGGCTACGAGCAGTACTTC
CDR3 protein: CASRDVGYEQYF

clone size: few
D gene: TRBD1
CDR3 length: 14
V gene: TRBV18
J gene: TRBJ1-2
CDR3 DNA: TGTGCCAGCTCACCACTGGACAGGCTTGGGGGCTACACCTTC
CDR3 protein: CASSPLDRLGGYTF

clone size: few
D gene: .
CDR3 length: 17
V gene: TRBV5-1
J gene: TRBJ2-1
CDR3 DNA: TGCGCCAGCAGCTCGGGACTCCGGGGCCAACGTCCGGACGAGCAGTTCTTC
CDR3 protein: CASSSGLRGQRPDEQFF

clone size: few
D gene: TRBD1
CDR3 length: 19
V gene: TRBV5-6
J gene: TRBJ2-1
CDR3 DNA: TGTGCCAGCAGCTTGGCCTCGGGGACAGGTTATAGCTCCTACAATGAGCAGTTCTTC
CDR3 protein: CASSLASGTGYSSYNEQFF

clone size: .
D gene: TRBD1
CDR3 length: 12
V gene: TRBV20-1
J gene: TRBJ1-2
CDR3 DNA: TGCACGACACCCGACAGGGTTTATGGCTACACCTTC
CDR3 protein: CTTPDRVYGYTF

clone size: .
D gene: .
CDR3 length: 18
V gene: TRBV7-2
J gene: TRBJ2-5
CDR3 DNA: TGTGCCAGCAGCACCTTAGGTCGGGGGGCCATACTCCAAGAGACCCAGTACTTC
CDR3 protein: CASSTLGRGAILQETQYF

clone size: .
D gene: .
CDR3 length: 18
V gene: TRBV3-1
J gene: TRBJ2-5
CDR3 DNA: TGTGCCAGCAGCCAAGTTCAGGTCCGGGCGCCAGATCAAGAGACCCAGTACTTC
CDR3 protein: CASSQVQVRAPDQETQYF

clone size: .
D gene: .
CDR3 length: 14
V gene: TRBV27
J gene: TRBJ2-1
CDR3 DNA: TGTGCCAGCAGTTTTGGTTCCCCATACAATGAGCAGTTCTTC
CDR3 protein: CASSFGSPYNEQFF